These 29 T cell receptor beta chains came from one sample sequenced in a study of tumor T cells in aggressive B-cell lymphoma. TCRdb keeps only in-frame clones here, not all; method: immunoSEQ multiplex PCR. Of 4,500 to 5,000 clones listed, 88% are singletons. Sequencing was carried out using tumor tissue. The receptor set was obtained from an adult with diffuse large B cell lymphoma.

CDR3 region: CASSVEGEAFF. The CDR3 DNA follows: TGTGCCAGCAGTGTGGAGGGTGAAGCTTTCTTT. J is TRBJ1-1 and V is TRBV28; no clear D gene. The CDR3 runs 11 residues. With 5 bases removed from V and 7 bases from J, the gap between germline ends came to 8 bases. CDR1 is MDHEN, CDR2 SYDVKM, per germline.

The rearrangement joins TRBV19 to TRBJ2-5, with D perhaps TRBD2 (6 bases). CDR1 is LNHDA, CDR2 SQIVND, per germline (reference sequence). Trimming took off 6 bases at V and 6 bases at J, with 11 bases between the two ends. The CDR3 runs 12 residues. The CDR3 nucleotides read TGTGCCAGTAGACTAGCAGGAAAGACCCAGTACTTC. It is translated as CASRLAGKTQYF.

Turning to this clone: One junction end disagrees with the germline gene, perhaps due to a read error. The genes are TRBV7-9 and TRBJ1-5; 11 bases map to TRBD1. This CDR3 spans 16 amino acids. Germline V gives CDR1 SEHNR, CDR2 FQNEAQ (reference sequence). The CDR3 sequence: CASSSGTGGRNQPQHF. CDR3 in DNA: TGTGCCAGCAGCTCCGGGACAGGGGGTCGTAATCAGCCCCAACATTTT.

The chain recombines TRBV4-3 with TRBJ1-4, with D tentatively TRBD1 (6 bases). The CDR3 is 17 residues long. V was pared by 0 bases and J by 4 bases, with 15 bases between. Germline CDR1 and CDR2: LGHNA and YSLEER. The CDR3 here is CASSQDQGRQVNEKLFF. In DNA form, the CDR3 reads TGCGCCAGCAGCCAAGATCAAGGGAGACAGGTTAATGAAAAACTGTTTTTT.

The J gene is TRBJ2-3, the V gene TRBV5-1; the D gene is possibly TRBD2 (6 bases). Germline V lookup: CDR1 SGHRS, CDR2 YFSETQ. This CDR3 spans 16 amino acids. V dropped 2 bases and J dropped 2 bases, with 15 bases sitting between them. The CDR3 coding sequence is TGCGCCAGCAGCTTCACGGGGGTCGCCTCCACAGATACGCAGTATTTT. This gives the protein CASSFTGVASTDTQYF.

The chain combines TRBV5-4 with TRBJ2-3; 9 bases line up with TRBD2. CDR1 SGHNT and CDR2 YYREEE come from the germline V gene (reference sequence). The V and J ends lost 3 bases and 2 bases, in that order; junction bases with no gene match: 4. The CDR3 has 15 residues. The CDR3 reads CASSSAGGNTDTQYF. In DNA form, the CDR3 reads TGTGCCAGCAGCTCTGCGGGGGGGAACACAGATACGCAGTATTTT.

V usage is TRBV11-1 and J usage is TRBJ2-5; 8 bases are a match to TRBD1. CDR3 length equals 17 residues. CDR1 SGHAT and CDR2 FQDESV come from the germline V gene (reference sequence). J lost 4 bases, V lost 0 bases, and 10 bases had no gene match. CDR3 residues: CASSLAVTGARRETQYF. CDR3 in DNA: TGTGCCAGCAGCTTAGCTGTGACAGGGGCAAGGAGAGAGACCCAGTACTTC. Looking up the rest from reference TRBV11-1 and TRBJ2-5 gives the full variable domain: EAEVAQSPRYKITEKSQAVAFWCDPISGHATLYWYRQILGQGPELLVQFQDESVVDDSQLPKDRFSAERLKGVDSTLKIQPAELGDSAMYLCASSLAVTGARRETQYFGPGTRLLVL.

The V call is TRBV19, the J call TRBJ2-5, with D maybe TRBD1 (7 bases). The CDR3 has 15 amino acids. The germline V gene encodes CDR1 LNHDA and CDR2 SQIVND (reference sequence). The V and J ends lost 4 bases and 3 bases respectively, with 15 bases between them. The CDR3: CASSNGGQLKETQYF. CDR3 nucleotides: TGTGCCAGTAGTAACGGGGGACAGCTCAAAGAGACCCAGTACTTC.

The chain is built from TRBV19 and TRBJ1-3; D might be TRBD1 (5 bases). The CDR3 loop spans 14 amino acids. Germline values: CDR1 LNHDA, CDR2 SQIVND (reference sequence). The V end was cut by 7 bases, the J end by 4 bases, with 14 bases between. The CDR3 region has the DNA TGTGCCAGTACCTCAGACAGAAGCGGAAACACCATATATTTT. As protein: CASTSDRSGNTIYF.

V usage is TRBV5-1 and J usage is TRBJ1-2; D remains ambiguous. This CDR3 has 14 amino acids. Germline-derived CDR1 and CDR2 are SGHRS and YFSETQ. V dropped 0 bases and J dropped 1 base, with 7 bases sitting between them. The CDR3 DNA is TGCGCCAGCAGCTTGGTTTCAGTTAACTATGGCTACACCTTC. It yields the protein CASSLVSVNYGYTF. The full variable domain, with the rest looked up from reference TRBV5-1 and TRBJ1-2, is KAGVTQTPRYLIKTRGQQVTLSCSPISGHRSVSWYQQTPGQGLQFLFEYFSETQRNKGNFPGRFSGRQFSNSRSEMNVSTLELGDSALYLCASSLVSVNYGYTFGSGTRLTVV.

The chain recombines TRBV9 with TRBJ2-7, with 9 bases identical to TRBD1. J gave up 3 bases and V 4 bases, and 5 bases lay outside the gene matches. CDR3 length: 14 residues. CDR1 and CDR2 (germline): SGDLS, YYNGEE. CDR3 nucleotide sequence: TGTGCCAGCAGCCCGAGGACAGGGGTCTACGAGCAGTACTTC. Its protein is CASSPRTGVYEQYF. Variable domain in full (rest from reference TRBV9 and TRBJ2-7): DSGVTQTPKHLITATGQRVTLRCSPRSGDLSVYWYQQSLDQGLQFLIQYYNGEERAKGNILERFSAQQFPDLHSELNLSSLELGDSALYFCASSPRTGVYEQYFGPGTRLTVT.

This sequence joins TRBV7-2 and TRBJ1-1, with 10 positions matching TRBD1. The junction had 8 bases not matched to a gene; V was cut back by 5 bases and J by 8 bases. The CDR3 extends over 14 amino acids. Germline-derived CDR1 and CDR2 are SGHTA and FQGNSA. The CDR3 bases are TGTGCCAGCAGCCAGGACAGGGGGAATTCCGAAGCTTTCTTT. Its translation: CASSQDRGNSEAFF.

V gene TRBV7-2 combines with J gene TRBJ2-7; D not certain. The CDR3 sequence is 15 residues long. Trimming stripped 2 bases from V and 5 bases from J, with 16 bases between. Germline V lookup: CDR1 SGHTA, CDR2 FQGNSA. For the CDR3, the DNA is TGTGCCAGCAGCTTACAGGCCTTCGTGAAGAACGAGCAGTACTTC. Translated: CASSLQAFVKNEQYF.

The chain couples TRBV21-1 to TRBJ1-5; the D call of TRBD1 is as the table states it, not checked on the DNA. TRBV21-1 is a documented pseudogene. CDR3 length: 15 amino acids. CDR3 region: CASSKGTGRNQPQHF. The CDR3 region has the DNA TGTGCCAGCAGCAAGGGGACAGGGAGGAATCAGCCCCAGCATTTT.

The rearrangement joins TRBV5-1 to TRBJ1-1; the match to TRBD1 covers 7 bases. The CDR3 spans 14 residues. The germline V gene has CDR1 SGHRS and CDR2 YFSETQ. With V trimmed by 3 bases and J by 5 bases, 7 bases remained unmatched. CDR3 protein: CASSWDDRATEAFF. The CDR3 DNA is TGCGCCAGCAGCTGGGATGACAGGGCAACTGAAGCTTTCTTT. Together with reference TRBV5-1 and TRBJ1-1, the CDR3 gives the full variable domain: KAGVTQTPRYLIKTRGQQVTLSCSPISGHRSVSWYQQTPGQGLQFLFEYFSETQRNKGNFPGRFSGRQFSNSRSEMNVSTLELGDSALYLCASSWDDRATEAFFGQGTRLTVV.

The chain carries TRBV27 and TRBJ1-5; 8 bases are a match to TRBD1. The CDR3 loop spans 14 amino acids. The V and J ends lost 5 bases and 6 bases, in that order; junction bases with no gene match: 6. CDR1 and CDR2 from the germline V gene are MNHEY and SMNVEV (reference sequence). The CDR3: CASSPTGGIQPQHF. Written as DNA, the CDR3 is TGTGCCAGCAGTCCTACAGGGGGGATTCAGCCCCAGCATTTT.

The CDR3 loop reads CASSLDRGNEKLFF. The CDR3 DNA is TGTGCCAGCAGCTTGGACAGGGGGAATGAAAAACTGTTTTTT. The V and J genes are TRBV7-9 and TRBJ1-4, with TRBD1 matching over 10 bases. Germline V gives CDR1 SEHNR, CDR2 FQNEAQ (reference sequence). The junction had 0 bases not matched to a gene; V was cut back by 3 bases and J by 5 bases. The CDR3 has 14 amino acids.

The chain carries TRBV5-1 and TRBJ1-1; D is perhaps TRBD1 (5 bases). V was pared by 4 bases and J by 5 bases, with 15 bases between. The germline V gene has CDR1 SGHRS and CDR2 YFSETQ. The CDR3 sequence is 14 residues long. CDR3 loop: CASSTSEGRTEAFF. The CDR3 region has the DNA TGCGCCAGCAGCACCTCGGAGGGGCGGACTGAAGCTTTCTTT.

This chain links TRBV18 with TRBJ2-5; TRBD1 might be the D (6 bases). Germline V lookup: CDR1 KGHSH, CDR2 LQKENI. With 3 bases removed from V and 1 base from J, the gap between germline ends came to 15 bases. This CDR3 contains 16 residues. The CDR3 region has the DNA TGTGCCAGCTCACCTCTGGGACACTTGGGCCAAGAGACCCAGTACTTC. It yields the protein CASSPLGHLGQETQYF. Variable domain in full (rest from reference TRBV18 and TRBJ2-5): NAGVMQNPRHLVRRRGQEARLRCSPMKGHSHVYWYRQLPEEGLKFMVYLQKENIIDESGMPKERFSAEFPKEGPSILRIQQVVRGDSAAYFCASSPLGHLGQETQYFGPGTRLLVL.

CDR3 in amino acids: CASSLGRGSEQYF. The DNA for the CDR3 is TGCGCCAGCAGCTTGGGCCGGGGATCCGAGCAGTACTTC. V is TRBV5-1 and J is TRBJ2-7; D perhaps matches TRBD2 (5 bases). The CDR3 runs 13 residues. Per germline, CDR1 SGHRS and CDR2 YFSETQ. With 0 bases removed from V and 6 bases from J, the gap between germline ends came to 10 bases.

The chain is built from TRBV4-1 and TRBJ1-1; 7 nucleotides line up with TRBD1. The CDR3 has 18 residues. Germline V lookup: CDR1 MGHRA, CDR2 YSYEKL. The trim removed 0 bases at V and 1 base at J, leaving 11 bases unmatched. The CDR3: CASSQDPATGTENTEAFF. CDR3 nucleotide sequence: TGCGCCAGCAGCCAAGATCCAGCGACCGGGACAGAGAACACTGAAGCTTTCTTT.

The chain combines TRBV30 with TRBJ2-7, with TRBD2 as a possible D gene (5 bases). The germline V gene encodes CDR1 GTSNPN and CDR2 SVGIG (reference sequence). The CDR3 consists of 15 residues. Trimming removed 0 bases at V and 2 bases at J, with 14 bases between. The CDR3 DNA follows: TGTGCCTGGAGTGTACCCGGGGTACCCCCCTACGAGCAGTACTTC. Translation: CAWSVPGVPPYEQYF.

The rearrangement uses TRBV2 and TRBJ2-7; D might be TRBD1 (5 bases). CDR1 and CDR2 from the germline V gene are SNHLY and FYNNEI. With 1 base removed from V and 5 bases from J, the gap between germline ends came to 9 bases. The length of the CDR3 is 13 residues. CDR3 DNA sequence: TGTGCCAGCAGTGAAGACCAAGGGGACGAGCAGTACTTC. Translation: CASSEDQGDEQYF.

The chain carries TRBV2 and TRBJ2-2; TRBD2 agrees at 8 bases. V lost 3 bases to trimming and J lost 3 bases; unmatched junction nucleotides: 3. The germline CDR1 and CDR2 sequences are SNHLY and FYNNEI. CDR3 length: 15 amino acids. The CDR3 sequence: CASSERLAYTGELFF. For the CDR3, the DNA is TGTGCCAGCAGTGAGCGACTAGCGTACACCGGGGAGCTGTTTTTT.

The chain uses TRBV6-5 and TRBJ2-4, with unresolved D. Germline V gene lookup returns CDR1 MNHEY and CDR2 SVGAGI. The V end was cut by 7 bases, the J end by 0 bases, with 7 bases between. This CDR3 is 13 amino acids long. The DNA of the CDR3 is TGTGCCAGCACAGGTCTAGCCAAAAACATTCAGTACTTC. Translation: CASTGLAKNIQYF.

The V call is TRBV4-1, the J call TRBJ2-3; D gene ambiguous. CDR3 length: 13 residues. Deletions cut 0 bases from V and 4 bases from J, with 5 bases between. Germline V gives CDR1 MGHRA, CDR2 YSYEKL. The CDR3 reads CASSQDGADTQYF. The CDR3 nucleotides read TGCGCCAGCAGCCAAGACGGAGCAGATACGCAGTATTTT.

In this sample, this clone turned up once. In the same sample, other DNA sequences code for this CDR3. CDR3: CASSPRTSSGTDTQYF. CDR3 coding DNA: TGTGCCAGCAGCCCGCGGACTAGTAGCGGTACAGATACGCAGTATTTT. J is TRBJ2-3 and V is TRBV9, with TRBD2 identical over 7 bases. The CDR3 is 16 amino acids. The germline gives CDR1 SGDLS, CDR2 YYNGEE. J gave up 3 bases and V 4 bases, and 11 bases lay outside the gene matches.

V and J are TRBV15 and TRBJ2-3; D unresolved. The V gene lost 4 bases and the J gene lost 3 bases, with 8 bases spanning the gap. Germline V CDR1 and CDR2: LNHNV, YYDKDF (reference sequence). This CDR3 is built from 13 residues. CDR3 sequence reads: CATSKRVTDTQYF. The CDR3 nucleotides are TGTGCCACCAGCAAACGGGTTACAGATACGCAGTATTTT.

V and J are TRBV2 and TRBJ1-6, with TRBD1 matching 7 bases. With 8 bases clipped from V and 9 bases from J, the junction kept 13 bases outside the gene matches. This CDR3 has 15 amino acids. Germline CDR1 and CDR2: SNHLY and FYNNEI. This CDR3 is CASRKFGQEGSPLHF. The CDR3 coding sequence is TGTGCCAGCCGTAAGTTTGGACAGGAGGGTTCACCCCTCCACTTT.